Below, 28 T cell receptor beta chains from the same sample are listed, as sequenced in a study of shared clonotypes between healthy human individuals. Repertoires were generated with immunoSEQ multiplex PCR, while TCRdb's copy carries only in-frame clones and drops some. The table records 2 million to 2.5 million clones, approximately 93% of them present only once. The sample consisted of naive CD4+ T cells from PBMCs. Stated subset: CD45RA+ positively selected. The receptors were gathered from a young man in good health. Some clones in this sample may be carry-over from other donors' samples.

The rearrangement joins TRBV2 to TRBJ2-1; D remains ambiguous. This CDR3 comprises 11 residues. Trimming cost V 4 bases and J 8 bases, with 6 bases left between them. Germline V lookup: CDR1 SNHLY, CDR2 FYNNEI. CDR3 amino acids: CASSVIDEQFF. CDR3 coding DNA: TGTGCCAGCAGTGTGATCGATGAGCAGTTCTTC.

The chain links TRBV4-1 to TRBJ2-7; D not resolved. CDR1 and CDR2 (germline): MGHRA, YSYEKL. The length of the CDR3 is 14 residues. The V gene lost 0 bases and the J gene lost 0 bases, with 6 bases spanning the gap. The CDR3 nucleotides read TGCGCCAGCAGCCAAGATTACAGCTCCTACGAGCAGTACTTC. It is translated as CASSQDYSSYEQYF.

The gene calls are TRBV14 and TRBJ2-3; 7 bases agree with TRBD2. V shed 5 bases and J 3 bases; nucleotides not matched to a gene: 8. The CDR3 is 15 amino acids. CDR1 and CDR2 (germline): SGHDN, FVKESK. This chain's CDR3 is CASSSQAGSTDTQYF. For the CDR3, the DNA is TGTGCCAGCAGCTCCCAAGCGGGATCAACAGATACGCAGTATTTT.

On this clone: This sample also contains other DNA sequences that code for the same CDR3. The V gene is TRBV11-2, the J gene TRBJ1-5; unclear D gene. The CDR3 length is 12 residues. Trimming removed 3 bases at V and 6 bases at J, with 6 bases between. Per germline, CDR1 SGHAT and CDR2 FQNNGV. In DNA form, the CDR3 reads TGTGCCAGCAGCTTCCCCGGTCAGCCCCAGCATTTT. Translation: CASSFPGQPQHF.

V gene TRBV18 combines with J gene TRBJ2-7; 13 bases agree with TRBD2. The length of the CDR3 is 13 residues. Germline V CDR1 and CDR2: KGHSH, LQKENI. J lost 7 bases, V lost 6 bases, and 3 bases had no gene match. The CDR3 DNA reads as TGTGCCAGCTCCGGACTAGCGGGAGTTGAGCAGTACTTC. It specifies CASSGLAGVEQYF.

The V call is TRBV19, the J call TRBJ1-5, with D possibly matching TRBD1 (5 bases). The CDR3 covers 17 residues. The V gene lost 0 bases and the J gene lost 1 base, with 13 bases spanning the gap. CDR1 and CDR2 from the germline V gene are LNHDA and SQIVND (reference sequence). As DNA, the CDR3 is TGTGCCAGTAGTATAGATGAAGGGGCTTGGAGCAATCAGCCCCAGCATTTT. It specifies CASSIDEGAWSNQPQHF.

J is TRBJ2-4 and V is TRBV2; maybe TRBD1 (5 bases). Germline CDR1 and CDR2: SNHLY and FYNNEI. Trimming removed 8 bases at V and 0 bases at J, with 14 bases between. The CDR3 is made up of 15 amino acids. CDR3 sequence (DNA): TGTGCCAGCGAAGGGGCAGCCAGAGCCAAAAACATTCAGTACTTC. This translates into CASEGAARAKNIQYF.

Written as DNA, the CDR3 is TGTGCCAGCAGCTTGGGGGACACCACCTACGAGCAGTACTTC. This encodes CASSLGDTTYEQYF. This sequence joins TRBV5-8 and TRBJ2-7; a weak D match, TRBD1 (6 bases). Germline values: CDR1 SGHTS, CDR2 YDEGEE. This CDR3 spans 14 amino acids. V shed 0 bases and J shed 2 bases, with 9 bases lying between them.

V gene TRBV7-9 combines with J gene TRBJ2-2; TRBD1 aligns across 8 bases. The CDR3 contains 15 residues. CDR1 SEHNR and CDR2 FQNEAQ come from the germline V gene (reference sequence). V lost 5 bases and J lost 1; bases outside the gene matches: 3. In DNA, the CDR3 is TGTGCCAGCAGCCGTGGACAGGGGAACACCGGGGAGCTGTTTTTT. It translates to CASSRGQGNTGELFF.

The chain is built from TRBV9 and TRBJ2-3, with TRBD2 matching over 14 bases. Germline V gene lookup returns CDR1 SGDLS and CDR2 YYNGEE. V lost 4 bases, J lost 4 bases, and 8 bases stayed unmatched. The CDR3 has 17 amino acids. The CDR3 region has the DNA TGTGCCAGCAGCCTGCGGACTAGCGGGAGGAGCCCAGATACGCAGTATTTT. Encoded protein: CASSLRTSGRSPDTQYF.

This clone was found once. The chain recombines TRBV5-1 with TRBJ1-4; 10 nucleotides align to TRBD1. CDR3 length: 15 residues. J lost 6 bases, V lost 4 bases, and 6 bases had no gene match. Germline V CDR1 and CDR2: SGHRS, YFSETQ. CDR3 sequence (DNA): TGCGCCAGCAGCAGGGCCGGGACAGGGGATGAAAAACTGTTTTTT. This gives the protein CASSRAGTGDEKLFF.

This chain links TRBV6-5 with TRBJ2-7; a weak D match, TRBD2 (6 bases). Germline V gene sequence: CDR1 MNHEY, CDR2 SVGAGI. Trimming pared 0 bases from V and 3 bases from J, leaving 12 bases between. This CDR3 is 15 amino acids long. The CDR3 coding sequence is TGTGCCAGCAGTTACTCACGGACTATAATCTACGAGCAGTACTTC. This sequence encodes CASSYSRTIIYEQYF.

The chain couples TRBV5-1 to TRBJ2-1; no firm D call. This CDR3 contains 12 residues. Trimming removed 0 bases at V and 9 bases at J, with 7 bases between. Germline V gene sequence: CDR1 SGHRS, CDR2 YFSETQ. DNA for the CDR3: TGCGCCAGCAGCTTGGGTGCAGGTGAGCAGTTCTTC. It is translated as CASSLGAGEQFF. The full variable domain, its missing parts supplied by reference TRBV5-1 and TRBJ2-1, is KAGVTQTPRYLIKTRGQQVTLSCSPISGHRSVSWYQQTPGQGLQFLFEYFSETQRNKGNFPGRFSGRQFSNSRSEMNVSTLELGDSALYLCASSLGAGEQFFGPGTRLTVL.

This chain joins TRBV11-2 and TRBJ2-1; 8 bases are shared with TRBD1. Trimming removed 1 base from V and 3 bases from J; junction bases left unmatched: 2. The germline V gene has CDR1 SGHAT and CDR2 FQNNGV. The CDR3 length is 15 residues. In DNA form, the CDR3 reads TGTGCCAGCAGCTTAGGAACAGGGGGCTACAATGAGCAGTTCTTC. This gives the protein CASSLGTGGYNEQFF.

The rearrangement links TRBV9 to TRBJ2-5, with 14 positions matching TRBD2. Germline CDR1 reads SGDLS; CDR2 reads YYNGEE. This CDR3 spans 17 amino acids. V was pared by 0 bases and J by 4 bases, with 5 bases of the junction left unmatched. Here the CDR3 DNA reads TGTGCCAGCAGCGTAGGGACTAGCGGGAGGTTTGGAGAGACCCAGTACTTC. Protein sequence: CASSVGTSGRFGETQYF. The entire variable domain, with the rest obtained from reference TRBV9 and TRBJ2-5, is as follows: DSGVTQTPKHLITATGQRVTLRCSPRSGDLSVYWYQQSLDQGLQFLIQYYNGEERAKGNILERFSAQQFPDLHSELNLSSLELGDSALYFCASSVGTSGRFGETQYFGPGTRLLVL.

The V gene is TRBV28, the J gene TRBJ2-7; D is unclear. The CDR3 is 14 residues long. Germline CDR1 MDHEN, CDR2 SYDVKM. Trimming removed 2 bases at V and 9 bases at J, with 17 bases between. CDR3 DNA: TGTGCCAGCAGTTTAATTGTATCCCCTTTGGTGCAGTACTTC. Its translation is CASSLIVSPLVQYF.

The chain recombines TRBV25-1 with TRBJ2-5, with 15 bases lining up with TRBD2. Germline V gene lookup returns CDR1 MGHDK and CDR2 SYGVNS. This CDR3 is 17 amino acids long. J lost 1 base, V lost 4 bases, and 4 bases had no gene match. The chain's CDR3 is CASSALGLAGGQETQYF. The CDR3 DNA sequence: TGTGCCAGCAGTGCCCTGGGACTAGCGGGAGGCCAAGAGACCCAGTACTTC.

The chain recombines TRBV11-2 with TRBJ1-2, with D perhaps matching TRBD1 (6 bases). V lost 4 bases, J lost 6 bases, and 12 bases lay in between. The CDR3 runs 13 residues. CDR1 is SGHAT and CDR2 is FQNNGV in the germline V gene. The CDR3 protein is CASSSQGFDGYTF. For the CDR3, the DNA is TGTGCCAGCAGCTCACAGGGATTCGATGGCTACACCTTC.

The genes are TRBV7-9 and TRBJ2-7, with 10 positions matching TRBD1. Per the germline V gene, CDR1 is SEHNR and CDR2 is FQNEAQ (reference sequence). The CDR3 runs to 14 residues. V shed 3 bases and J 3 bases; nucleotides not matched to a gene: 2. CDR3 loop: CASSLTGGNYEQYF. The CDR3 DNA reads as TGTGCCAGCAGCTTGACAGGGGGCAACTACGAGCAGTACTTC.

The chain has TRBV7-2 and TRBJ2-1, with TRBD2 identical over 7 bases. Germline V gives CDR1 SGHTA, CDR2 FQGNSA. V shed 0 bases and J 8 bases; nucleotides not matched to a gene: 4. This CDR3 spans 14 amino acids. The CDR3 bases are TGTGCCAGCAGCTTAGCTCCGGGACTATATGAGCAGTTCTTC. Translated, it gives CASSLAPGLYEQFF.

The chain carries TRBV7-3 and TRBJ2-2; D gene uncertain. The CDR3 sequence is 13 residues long. Trimming pared 4 bases from V and 5 bases from J, leaving 8 bases between. Germline V gene data show CDR1 as SGHTA and CDR2 as FQGTGA. The CDR3 spells CASSSWETGELFF. The CDR3 DNA reads TGTGCCAGCAGCTCCTGGGAAACCGGGGAGCTGTTTTTT.

This chain uses TRBV5-1 with TRBJ2-3; TRBD2 is a possible D gene (7 bases). This CDR3 region has 15 residues. The germline V and J ends were trimmed by 0 bases and 4 bases, with 12 bases remaining between them. In germline, CDR1 is SGHRS, CDR2 YFSETQ. The chain's CDR3 is CASSLDGEGADTQYF. The DNA for the CDR3 is TGCGCCAGCAGCTTGGACGGGGAGGGGGCAGATACGCAGTATTTT.

This clone has a single count. DNA of the CDR3: TGCGCCAGCAGCTTGGATTCCCCCAGCTCCTACGAGCAGTACTTC. It specifies CASSLDSPSSYEQYF. The chain has TRBV5-1 and TRBJ2-7; D uncertain. Trimming left V 0 bases short and J 0 bases short, with 10 bases between. The CDR3 is 15 residues long. Germline CDR1 and CDR2: SGHRS and YFSETQ.

V usage is TRBV18 and J usage is TRBJ1-1; perhaps TRBD1 as D (6 bases). Germline CDR1 reads KGHSH; CDR2 reads LQKENI. The V gene lost 3 bases and the J gene lost 6 bases, with 14 bases spanning the gap. The CDR3 contains 14 residues. The CDR3 sequence: CASSPSAPGAEAFF. For the CDR3, the DNA is TGTGCCAGCTCACCGTCCGCTCCAGGGGCTGAAGCTTTCTTT.

The chain carries TRBV5-6 and TRBJ1-2, with D perhaps TRBD1 (6 bases). V was pared by 4 bases and J by 4 bases, with 17 bases between. The CDR3 has 15 amino acids. In germline, CDR1 is SGHDT, CDR2 YYEEEE. The CDR3 coding sequence is TGTGCCAGCAGCCCGAGTACGAGGGGGACCTATGGCTACACCTTC. This gives the protein CASSPSTRGTYGYTF.

The chain couples TRBV28 to TRBJ2-3; TRBD1 matches 9 bases. The V gene end was trimmed by 5 bases and the J gene end by 2 bases; junction bases not matched to a gene: 8. CDR1 and CDR2 (germline): MDHEN, SYDVKM. The CDR3 length is 16 residues. Here the CDR3 reads CASSLAGQGPTDTQYF. The DNA of the CDR3 is TGTGCCAGCAGTCTCGCGGGACAGGGTCCCACAGATACGCAGTATTTT.

The V call is TRBV27, the J call TRBJ2-7; TRBD2 matches 7 bases. This CDR3 has 15 residues. CDR1 is MNHEY, CDR2 SMNVEV, per germline (reference sequence). J was trimmed by 4 bases and V by 1 base; bases with no gene match: 7. CDR3 sequence: CASSLFAGEGYEQYF. Written as DNA, the CDR3 is TGTGCCAGCAGTTTATTTGCGGGAGAGGGGTACGAGCAGTACTTC.

Worth noting for this clone: Other DNA sequences in the sample encode the same CDR3. CDR3 region: CASSLGGRSYNEQFF. In DNA, the CDR3 is TGCGCCAGCAGCTTGGGGGGTAGGTCCTACAATGAGCAGTTCTTC. The V call is TRBV5-1, the J call TRBJ2-1; D unresolved. There are 15 residues in the CDR3. The germline gives CDR1 SGHRS, CDR2 YFSETQ. V was cut by 0 bases and J by 1 base, with 8 bases left in between. The full variable domain, with the rest looked up from reference TRBV5-1 and TRBJ2-1, is KAGVTQTPRYLIKTRGQQVTLSCSPISGHRSVSWYQQTPGQGLQFLFEYFSETQRNKGNFPGRFSGRQFSNSRSEMNVSTLELGDSALYLCASSLGGRSYNEQFFGPGTRLTVL.